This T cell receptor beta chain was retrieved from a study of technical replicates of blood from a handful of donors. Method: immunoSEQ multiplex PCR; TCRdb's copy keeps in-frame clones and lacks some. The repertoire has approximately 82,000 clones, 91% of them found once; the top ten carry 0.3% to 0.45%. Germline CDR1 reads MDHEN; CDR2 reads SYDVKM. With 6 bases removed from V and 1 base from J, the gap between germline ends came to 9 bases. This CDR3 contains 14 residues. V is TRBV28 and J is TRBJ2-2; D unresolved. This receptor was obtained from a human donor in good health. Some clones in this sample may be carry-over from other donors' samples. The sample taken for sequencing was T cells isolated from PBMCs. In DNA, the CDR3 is TGTGCCAGCAGACGTGGGCAGAACACCGGGGAGCTGTTTTTT. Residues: CASRRGQNTGELFF.